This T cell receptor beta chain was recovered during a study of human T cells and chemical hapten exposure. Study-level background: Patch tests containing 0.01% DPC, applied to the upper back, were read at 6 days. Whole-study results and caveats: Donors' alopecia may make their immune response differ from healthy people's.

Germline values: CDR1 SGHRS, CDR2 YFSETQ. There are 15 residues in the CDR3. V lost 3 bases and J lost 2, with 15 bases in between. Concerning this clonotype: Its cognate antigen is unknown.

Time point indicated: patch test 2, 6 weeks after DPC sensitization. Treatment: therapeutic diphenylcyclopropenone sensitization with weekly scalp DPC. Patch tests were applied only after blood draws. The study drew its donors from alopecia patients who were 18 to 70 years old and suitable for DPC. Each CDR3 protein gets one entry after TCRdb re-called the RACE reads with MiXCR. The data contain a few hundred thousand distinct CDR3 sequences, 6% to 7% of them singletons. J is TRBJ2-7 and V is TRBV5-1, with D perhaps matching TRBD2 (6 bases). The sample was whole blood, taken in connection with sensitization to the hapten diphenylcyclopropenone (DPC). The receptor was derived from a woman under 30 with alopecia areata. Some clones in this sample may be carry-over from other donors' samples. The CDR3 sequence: CASSWAFGGPYEQYF. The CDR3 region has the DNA TGCGCCAGCAGCTGGGCATTCGGGGGTCCCTACGAGCAGTACTTC.